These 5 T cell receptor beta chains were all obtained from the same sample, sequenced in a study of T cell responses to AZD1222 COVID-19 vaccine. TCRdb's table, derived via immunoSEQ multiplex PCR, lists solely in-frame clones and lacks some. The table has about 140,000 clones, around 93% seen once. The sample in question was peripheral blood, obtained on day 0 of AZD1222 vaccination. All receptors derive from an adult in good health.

The CDR3 DNA is TGCGCCAGCAGCCCTCCTTTGGCGTCTAGAGTTGAGCAGTTCTTC. This gives the protein CASSPPLASRVEQFF. The chain joins TRBV4-1 to TRBJ2-1; D gene uncertain. This CDR3 contains 15 residues. Trimming removed 4 bases at V and 9 bases at J, with 19 bases between. The V gene's germline CDR1 is MGHRA and CDR2 YSYEKL.

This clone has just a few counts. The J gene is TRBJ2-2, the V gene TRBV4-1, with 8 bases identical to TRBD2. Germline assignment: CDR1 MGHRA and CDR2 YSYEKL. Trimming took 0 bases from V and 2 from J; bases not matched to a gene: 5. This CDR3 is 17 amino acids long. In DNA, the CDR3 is TGCGCCAGCAGCCAAGAGTGGGGACTAGGCAACACCGGGGAGCTGTTTTTT. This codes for CASSQEWGLGNTGELFF.

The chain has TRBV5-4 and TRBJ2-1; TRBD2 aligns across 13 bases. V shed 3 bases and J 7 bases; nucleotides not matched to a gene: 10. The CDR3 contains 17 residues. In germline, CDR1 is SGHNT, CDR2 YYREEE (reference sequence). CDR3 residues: CASSSGTSGMGWNEQFF. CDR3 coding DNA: TGTGCCAGCAGCTCGGGGACTAGCGGGATGGGTTGGAATGAGCAGTTCTTC.

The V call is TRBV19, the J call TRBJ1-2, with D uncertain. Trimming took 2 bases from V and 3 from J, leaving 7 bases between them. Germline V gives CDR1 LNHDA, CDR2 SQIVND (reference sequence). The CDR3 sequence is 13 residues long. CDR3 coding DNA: TGTGCCAGTAGTATAAGGCTGCACTATGGCTACACCTTC. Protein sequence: CASSIRLHYGYTF.

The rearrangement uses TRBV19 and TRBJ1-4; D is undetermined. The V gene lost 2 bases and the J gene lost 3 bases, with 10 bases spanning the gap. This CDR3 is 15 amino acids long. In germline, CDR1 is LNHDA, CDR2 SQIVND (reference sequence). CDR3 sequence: CASSILEAANEKLFF. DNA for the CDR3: TGTGCCAGTAGTATATTGGAGGCGGCTAATGAAAAACTGTTTTTT.